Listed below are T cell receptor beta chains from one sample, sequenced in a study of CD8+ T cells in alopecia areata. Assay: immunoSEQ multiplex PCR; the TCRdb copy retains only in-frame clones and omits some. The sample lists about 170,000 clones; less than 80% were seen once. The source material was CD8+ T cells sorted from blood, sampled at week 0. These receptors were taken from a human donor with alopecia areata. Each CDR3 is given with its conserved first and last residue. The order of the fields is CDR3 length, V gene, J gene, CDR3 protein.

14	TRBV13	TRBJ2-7	CASSPSRGAYEQYF
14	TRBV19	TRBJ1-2	CASSWGQPNYGYTF
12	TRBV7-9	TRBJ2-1	CASSPSADEQFF
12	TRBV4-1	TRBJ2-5	CASSQAPETQYF
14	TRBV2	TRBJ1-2	CASSESTGGYGYTF
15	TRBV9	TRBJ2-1	CASSPTSGGYNEQFF
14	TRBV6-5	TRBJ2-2	CASGRDRDTGELFF
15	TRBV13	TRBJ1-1	CASSGATGENTEAFF
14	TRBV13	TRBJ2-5	CASSLGGVQETQYF
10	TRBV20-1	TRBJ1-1	CSANTGKAFF
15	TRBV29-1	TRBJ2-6	CSVEDRSSGANVLTF
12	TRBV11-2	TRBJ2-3	CASSPGTEPQYF
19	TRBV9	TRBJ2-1	CASSPRRLAGGPVGNEQFF
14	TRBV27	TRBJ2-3	CASSLVGSTDTQYF
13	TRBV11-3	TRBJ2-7	CASSRREDGEQYF